This T cell receptor beta chain is drawn from a study of cytomegalovirus exposure and HLA in healthy donors. This clone was counted only a few times. 13 Jbeta primers and 60 Vbeta primers were used for the PCR. Some clones are missing from TCRdb's copy, which holds only in-frame ones; the method was immunoSEQ multiplex PCR. The sample comprises fewer than 110,000 clones, more than 70% of which are singletons, and approximately 3.9% rests with the top ten. V was shortened by 0 bases and J by 0 bases, with 10 bases between the two germline ends. The CDR3 is 15 residues long. Germline values: CDR1 SGHRS, CDR2 YFSETQ.

The chain is built from TRBV5-1 and TRBJ2-7, with D unclear. The sample consisted of PBMCs. The clonotype comes from a man aged 25 to 40 in good health and CMV-seronegative. The CDR3 nucleotides read TGCGCCAGCAGCTTGGACGGTTTGAGCTCCTACGAGCAGTACTTC. It specifies CASSLDGLSSYEQYF.